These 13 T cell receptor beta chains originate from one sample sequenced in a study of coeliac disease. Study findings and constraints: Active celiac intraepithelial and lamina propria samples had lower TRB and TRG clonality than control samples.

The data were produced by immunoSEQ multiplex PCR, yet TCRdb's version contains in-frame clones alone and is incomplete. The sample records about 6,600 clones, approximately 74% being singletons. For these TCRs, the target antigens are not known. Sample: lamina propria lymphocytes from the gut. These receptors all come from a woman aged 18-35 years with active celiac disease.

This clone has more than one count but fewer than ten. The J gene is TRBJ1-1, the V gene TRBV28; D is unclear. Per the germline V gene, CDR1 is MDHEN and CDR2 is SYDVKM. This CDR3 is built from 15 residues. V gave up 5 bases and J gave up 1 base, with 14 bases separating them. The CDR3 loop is CASSPYGGGNTEAFF. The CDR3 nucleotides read TGTGCCAGCAGTCCCTATGGCGGCGGGAACACTGAAGCTTTCTTT.

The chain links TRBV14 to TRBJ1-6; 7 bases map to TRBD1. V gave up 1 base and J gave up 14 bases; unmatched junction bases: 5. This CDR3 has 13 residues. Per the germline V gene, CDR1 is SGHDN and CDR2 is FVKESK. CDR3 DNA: TGTGCCAGCAGCCAAGTAACAGGGGCGGCCCTCCACTTT. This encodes CASSQVTGAALHF.

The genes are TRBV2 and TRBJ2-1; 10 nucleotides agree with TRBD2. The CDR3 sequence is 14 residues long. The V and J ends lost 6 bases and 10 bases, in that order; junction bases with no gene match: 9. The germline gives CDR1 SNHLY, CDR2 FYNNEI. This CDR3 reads CASRTGTSAREQFF. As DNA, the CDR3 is TGTGCCAGCAGAACCGGGACTAGCGCCAGGGAGCAGTTCTTC.

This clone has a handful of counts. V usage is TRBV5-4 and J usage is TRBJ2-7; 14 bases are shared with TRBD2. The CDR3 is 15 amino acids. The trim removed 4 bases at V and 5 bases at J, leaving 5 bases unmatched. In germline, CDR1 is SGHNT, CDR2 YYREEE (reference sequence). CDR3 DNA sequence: TGTGCCAGCAGCGACGGGACTAGCGGGAGTGACGAGCAGTACTTC. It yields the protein CASSDGTSGSDEQYF.

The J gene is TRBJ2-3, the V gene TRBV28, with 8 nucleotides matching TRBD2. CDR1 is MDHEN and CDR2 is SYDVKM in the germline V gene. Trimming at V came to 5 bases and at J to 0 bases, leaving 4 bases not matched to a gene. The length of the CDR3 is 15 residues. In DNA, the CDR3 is TGTGCCAGCAGTCCTCCTAGCGGGAGCACAGATACGCAGTATTTT. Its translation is CASSPPSGSTDTQYF.

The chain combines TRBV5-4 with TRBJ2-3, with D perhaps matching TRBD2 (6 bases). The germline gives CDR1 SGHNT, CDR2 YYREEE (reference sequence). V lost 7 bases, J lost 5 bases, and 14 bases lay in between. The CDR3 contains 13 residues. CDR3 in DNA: TGTGCCAGCGCGGGACCCGCGAAAGATACGCAGTATTTT. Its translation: CASAGPAKDTQYF. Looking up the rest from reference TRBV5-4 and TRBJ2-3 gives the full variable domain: ETGVTQSPTHLIKTRGQQVTLRCSSQSGHNTVSWYQQALGQGPQFIFQYYREEENGRGNFPPRFSGLQFPNYSSELNVNALELDDSALYLCASAGPAKDTQYFGPGTRLTVL.

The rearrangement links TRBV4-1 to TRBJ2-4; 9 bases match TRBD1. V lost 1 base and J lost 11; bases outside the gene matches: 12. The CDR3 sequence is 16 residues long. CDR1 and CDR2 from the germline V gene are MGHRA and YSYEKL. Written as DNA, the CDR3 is TGCGCCAGCAGCCAAGCACAGGGGGCGGGTATTTTCGTTCAGTACTTC. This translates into CASSQAQGAGIFVQYF.

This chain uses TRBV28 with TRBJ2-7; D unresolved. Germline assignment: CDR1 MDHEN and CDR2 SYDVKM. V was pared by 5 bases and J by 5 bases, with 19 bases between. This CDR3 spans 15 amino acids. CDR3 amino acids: CASSVLLGPTDEQYF. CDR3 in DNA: TGTGCCAGCAGTGTCCTTCTCGGTCCTACCGACGAGCAGTACTTC.

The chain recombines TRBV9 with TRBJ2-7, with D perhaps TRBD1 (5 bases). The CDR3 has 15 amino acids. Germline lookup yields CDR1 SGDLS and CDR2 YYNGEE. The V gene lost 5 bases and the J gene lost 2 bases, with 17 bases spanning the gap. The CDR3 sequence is CASSQAMDTTYEQYF. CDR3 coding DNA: TGTGCCAGCAGTCAAGCGATGGACACCACCTACGAGCAGTACTTC.

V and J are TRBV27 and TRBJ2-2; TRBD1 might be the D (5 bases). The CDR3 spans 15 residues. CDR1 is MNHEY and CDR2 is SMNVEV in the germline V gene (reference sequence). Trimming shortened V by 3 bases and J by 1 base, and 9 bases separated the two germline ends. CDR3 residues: CASSFATGNTGELFF. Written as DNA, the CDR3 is TGTGCCAGCAGTTTCGCTACAGGGAACACCGGGGAGCTGTTTTTT.

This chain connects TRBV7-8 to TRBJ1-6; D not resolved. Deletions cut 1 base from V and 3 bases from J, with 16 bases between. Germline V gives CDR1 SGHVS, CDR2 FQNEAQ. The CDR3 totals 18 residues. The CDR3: CASSLDRDGLYYNSPLHF. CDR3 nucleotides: TGTGCCAGCAGCTTAGACCGCGACGGGTTATACTATAATTCACCCCTCCACTTT.

The DNA of the CDR3 is TGTGCCAGCAGTTACTCCAAACAGTACACCGGGGAGCTGTTTTTT. Translation: CASSYSKQYTGELFF. V and J are TRBV6-5 and TRBJ2-2; no reliable D call. The germline V gene has CDR1 MNHEY and CDR2 SVGAGI. The CDR3 has 15 amino acids. Deletions cut 0 bases from V and 3 bases from J, with 8 bases between.

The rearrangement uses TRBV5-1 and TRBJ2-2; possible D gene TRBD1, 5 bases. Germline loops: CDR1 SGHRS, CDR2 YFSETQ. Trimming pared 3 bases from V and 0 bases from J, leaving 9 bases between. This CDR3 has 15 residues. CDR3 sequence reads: CASSWGTANTGELFF. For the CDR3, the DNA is TGCGCCAGCAGCTGGGGCACGGCGAACACCGGGGAGCTGTTTTTT.